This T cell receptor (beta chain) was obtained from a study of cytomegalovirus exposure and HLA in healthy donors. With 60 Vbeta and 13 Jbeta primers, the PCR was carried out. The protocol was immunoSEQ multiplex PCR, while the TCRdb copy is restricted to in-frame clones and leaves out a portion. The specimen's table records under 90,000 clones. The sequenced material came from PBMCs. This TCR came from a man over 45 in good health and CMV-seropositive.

The CDR3 nucleotides are TGCGCCAGCAGCCCGACTACCAGGGGAGATACGCAGTATTTT. Translating gives CASSPTTRGDTQYF. V usage is TRBV5-1 and J usage is TRBJ2-3; possibly TRBD1 for D (6 bases). Trimming shortened V by 4 bases and J by 5 bases, and 14 bases separated the two germline ends. Germline CDR1 SGHRS, CDR2 YFSETQ. This CDR3 is built from 14 residues.